This TCR beta chain is from a study of blood T cell repertoires in COVID-19. The wider study: The United States, Italy and Spain were the sources of the acute and convalescent COVID-19 samples. PBMCs, B-cell-depleted T cells, or T cells provided the cDNA or gDNA that made up the material.

Followed over time, Seattle patients had been enrolled while infection was active. Sequencing used immunoSEQ multiplex PCR; TCRdb keeps in-frame clones, though not all of them. The table records around 270,000 clones, around nine tenths of them present only once. This CDR3 has 13 amino acids. V dropped 5 bases and J dropped 3 bases, with 8 bases sitting between them. CDR1 is SSHAT, CDR2 FNYEAQ, per germline (reference sequence). The chain employs TRBV7-7 and TRBJ2-1, with a weak D call TRBD1 (5 bases). The sequence derives from a woman aged 55-69 years with COVID-19, enrolled during active disease. Material for sequencing was peripheral blood. CDR3 sequence reads: CASSLDSYNEQFF. The CDR3 coding sequence is TGTGCCAGCAGCCTAGACAGCTACAATGAGCAGTTCTTC.